Below are 22 T cell receptor beta chains sequenced from a single sample in a study of shared clonotypes between healthy human individuals. Clones were sequenced by immunoSEQ multiplex PCR, and TCRdb holds only the in-frame ones, with some missing. This table has 550,000 to 650,000 clones, 95% to 96% appearing once. Only CD45RO-negative cells positively selected for CCR7 counted as naive CD8 cells, so terminally differentiated effector memory CD45RA+ cells were excluded. Source material: naive CD8+ T cells sorted from blood. Receptor source: a woman aged 30 to 39 in good health.

CDR3 loop: CASSLDSGRPYEQYF. As DNA, the CDR3 is TGTGCCAGCAGCTTAGATAGCGGGAGACCCTACGAGCAGTACTTC. The rearrangement uses TRBV5-6 and TRBJ2-7; TRBD2 aligns across 9 bases. The length of the CDR3 is 15 residues. V trimming: 2 bases; J trimming: 2 bases; junction bases outside the gene matches: 5. Germline V gene data show CDR1 as SGHDT and CDR2 as YYEEEE.

V gene TRBV7-2 combines with J gene TRBJ1-1; TRBD1 might be the D (5 bases). Trimming took 2 bases from V and 4 from J, leaving 14 bases between them. The CDR3 length is 15 residues. CDR1 is SGHTA, CDR2 FQGNSA, per germline. The CDR3 region is CASSLSPRGGTEAFF. Written as DNA, the CDR3 is TGTGCCAGCAGCTTATCCCCCCGGGGGGGCACTGAAGCTTTCTTT.

The chain is built from TRBV30 and TRBJ1-5, with 7 nucleotides matching TRBD1. In germline, CDR1 is GTSNPN, CDR2 SVGIG (reference sequence). Losses at the gene ends were 3 bases for V and 1 base for J; bases not matched to a gene: 6. This CDR3 has 15 residues. CDR3 protein: CAWRDGTASNQPQHF. The CDR3 region has the DNA TGTGCCTGGAGGGATGGGACAGCAAGCAATCAGCCCCAGCATTTT.

A note on this clone: Other DNA sequences in this specimen translate into the identical CDR3. The chain is built from TRBV4-1 and TRBJ2-7; 7 nucleotides agree with TRBD2. With V trimmed by 0 bases and J by 3 bases, 8 bases remained unmatched. The CDR3 extends over 16 amino acids. The germline V gene has CDR1 MGHRA and CDR2 YSYEKL. CDR3 sequence (DNA): TGCGCCAGCAGCCAAGAGGTCGCAGGCGGGAGCTACGAGCAGTACTTC. Translated, it gives CASSQEVAGGSYEQYF.

This chain connects TRBV19 to TRBJ1-1; TRBD1 matches 7 bases. The CDR3 length is 16 residues. In germline, CDR1 is LNHDA, CDR2 SQIVND (reference sequence). V was clipped by 4 bases and J by 0 bases; unmatched bases: 8. In nucleotides, the CDR3 is TGTGCCAGTAGTACACCGGGACAGATGATGAACACTGAAGCTTTCTTT. Translated, it gives CASSTPGQMMNTEAFF.

The CDR3 coding sequence is TGTGCCAGCAGTTTTGGGGGACAGAACAATCAGCCCCAGCATTTT. Protein sequence: CASSFGGQNNQPQHF. This chain connects TRBV28 to TRBJ1-5, with 7 bases that match TRBD1. V shed 3 bases and J 3 bases; nucleotides not matched to a gene: 5. There are 15 residues in the CDR3. The V gene's germline CDR1 is MDHEN and CDR2 SYDVKM.

The V and J genes are TRBV28 and TRBJ2-7; 8 nucleotides line up with TRBD1. Looked up from germline, CDR1 is MDHEN and CDR2 is SYDVKM. CDR3 size: 14 residues. The J segment lost 2 bases and the V segment lost 4 bases, leaving 4 bases of the junction unmatched. CDR3 sequence: CASSYGQGTYEQYF. CDR3 DNA: TGTGCCAGCAGTTACGGACAGGGTACCTACGAGCAGTACTTC.

The chain links TRBV30 to TRBJ1-1; D not resolved. The CDR3 runs to 9 residues. Trimming stripped 2 bases from V and 13 bases from J, with 8 bases between. The germline V gene encodes CDR1 GTSNPN and CDR2 SVGIG (reference sequence). In DNA, the CDR3 is TGTGCCTGGAGTCCTCAGCATTTCTTT. Encoded protein: CAWSPQHFF. Variable domain in full (rest from reference TRBV30 and TRBJ1-1): SQTIHQWPATLVQPVGSPLSLECTVEGTSNPNLYWYRQAAGRGLQLLFYSVGIGQISSEVPQNLSASRPQDRQFILSSKKLLLSDSGFYLCAWSPQHFFGQGTRLTVV.

The V gene is TRBV28, the J gene TRBJ1-1; weak D call: TRBD1 (6 bases). V was shortened by 5 bases and J by 6 bases, with 13 bases between the two germline ends. The CDR3 runs to 13 residues. Germline-derived CDR1 and CDR2 are MDHEN and SYDVKM. The CDR3 is CASSRGGRAEAFF. The CDR3, as DNA: TGTGCCAGCAGTAGAGGGGGAAGGGCTGAAGCTTTCTTT.

This sequence joins TRBV2 and TRBJ2-7; possible D gene TRBD2, 5 bases. The germline V gene encodes CDR1 SNHLY and CDR2 FYNNEI. This CDR3 has 16 amino acids. Trimming cost V 3 bases and J 2 bases, with 17 bases left between them. CDR3 protein: CASSDGLAGEAYEQYF. The CDR3 region has the DNA TGTGCCAGCAGTGACGGTCTGGCGGGTGAAGCCTACGAGCAGTACTTC.

The J gene is TRBJ1-1, the V gene TRBV7-9, with a weak D call TRBD1 (5 bases). V lost 1 base and J 1 base, leaving 10 bases between the germline ends. Germline values: CDR1 SEHNR, CDR2 FQNEAQ (reference sequence). The CDR3 is 15 amino acids. The CDR3 DNA is TGTGCCAGCAGCTTAGGGGGGAGCCAGAACACTGAAGCTTTCTTT. Protein sequence: CASSLGGSQNTEAFF.

J is TRBJ2-7 and V is TRBV27; weak D call: TRBD2 (6 bases). This CDR3 contains 15 residues. Germline V gene sequence: CDR1 MNHEY, CDR2 SMNVEV (reference sequence). V shed 4 bases and J shed 3 bases, with 16 bases lying between them. CDR3: CASSSGTGILYEQYF. DNA of the CDR3: TGTGCCAGCAGTTCCGGGACTGGGATTCTCTACGAGCAGTACTTC.

The rearrangement uses TRBV28 and TRBJ2-7; D possibly uses TRBD1 or TRBD2 (5 bases each). CDR3 length: 16 residues. Germline CDR1 is MDHEN and CDR2 is SYDVKM. V lost 6 bases, J lost 3 bases, and 21 bases lay in between. CDR3 protein: CASSRTPGRLRYEQYF. The CDR3 nucleotides are TGTGCCAGCAGCCGCACACCGGGACGACTACGCTACGAGCAGTACTTC.

The chain combines TRBV6-1 with TRBJ1-3; TRBD1 might be the D (5 bases). The length of the CDR3 is 18 residues. The germline V gene has CDR1 MNHNS and CDR2 SASEGT. V was trimmed by 0 bases and J by 4 bases, leaving 19 bases between them. CDR3 coding DNA: TGTGCCAGCAGTGAAGCGCATGTAGGGGCTTGGGGAGGAAACACCATATATTTT. Translated: CASSEAHVGAWGGNTIYF.

This chain connects TRBV11-2 to TRBJ2-7; 9 nucleotides align to TRBD1. Trimming cost V 1 base and J 2 bases; bases outside gene matches: 6. The CDR3 covers 16 residues. The V gene's germline CDR1 is SGHAT and CDR2 FQNNGV. CDR3 amino acids: CASSLGGQGKPYEQYF. CDR3 bases: TGTGCCAGCAGCTTAGGGGGACAGGGTAAACCCTACGAGCAGTACTTC.

This clone was counted once. The gene calls are TRBV27 and TRBJ2-3, with D perhaps matching TRBD2 (6 bases). Looked up from germline, CDR1 is MNHEY and CDR2 is SMNVEV (reference sequence). The V end was cut by 1 base, the J end by 4 bases, with 18 bases between. This CDR3 has 17 residues. The CDR3 spells CASSLLRRGGPADTQYF. The CDR3 region has the DNA TGTGCCAGCAGTTTATTAAGACGTGGAGGGCCCGCAGATACGCAGTATTTT.

The chain carries TRBV7-8 and TRBJ2-7; TRBD2 aligns across 15 bases. Germline V lookup: CDR1 SGHVS, CDR2 FQNEAQ. The CDR3 covers 17 residues. J gave up 4 bases and V 3 bases, and 7 bases lay outside the gene matches. CDR3 nucleotides: TGTGCCAGCAGCTTCGGACTAGCGGGAGGGCCGGGATACGAGCAGTACTTC. It translates to CASSFGLAGGPGYEQYF.

The rearrangement links TRBV5-8 to TRBJ1-1; D remains unclear. The CDR3 loop spans 14 amino acids. Between the trimmed V and J ends, which lost 0 bases and 6 bases, there was a span of 12 bases. Germline V gives CDR1 SGHTS, CDR2 YDEGEE. The CDR3 protein is CASSLDAGSAEAFF. The DNA of the CDR3 is TGTGCCAGCAGCTTGGACGCGGGGTCGGCTGAAGCTTTCTTT.

This clone appeared a few times. The chain carries TRBV19 and TRBJ1-1; possible D gene TRBD1, 5 bases. Germline-derived CDR1 and CDR2 are LNHDA and SQIVND (reference sequence). The V end was cut by 3 bases, the J end by 7 bases, with 9 bases between. The CDR3 is made up of 12 amino acids. This chain's CDR3 is CASSIGAVEAFF. The CDR3 DNA reads TGTGCCAGTAGTATCGGGGCAGTTGAAGCTTTCTTT.

The rearrangement joins TRBV5-5 to TRBJ2-1; 13 nucleotides agree with TRBD2. This CDR3 is 15 amino acids long. Trimming cost V 4 bases and J 8 bases; bases outside gene matches: 6. Germline CDR1 reads SGHKS; CDR2 reads YYEKEE (reference sequence). The CDR3 region has the DNA TGTGCCAGCAGCATTGGACTAGCGGGAGAGTATGAGCAGTTCTTC. This encodes CASSIGLAGEYEQFF.

For this clone: The same CDR3 is also encoded by other DNA sequences in this sample. The chain couples TRBV5-6 to TRBJ2-3; no firm D call. The CDR3 spans 13 residues. The germline V and J ends were trimmed by 0 bases and 3 bases, with 5 bases remaining between them. The V gene's germline CDR1 is SGHDT and CDR2 YYEEEE. The CDR3 nucleotides are TGTGCCAGCAGCTTGGTAAGGACAGATACGCAGTATTTT. Translated: CASSLVRTDTQYF.

The J gene is TRBJ2-7, the V gene TRBV29-1, with a tentative D call TRBD1 (5 bases). The CDR3 consists of 13 residues. Trimming cost V 2 bases and J 2 bases, with 10 bases left between them. CDR1 SQVTM and CDR2 ANQGSEA come from the germline V gene. The CDR3 loop is CSVESGITYEQYF. CDR3 sequence (DNA): TGCAGCGTTGAATCAGGGATTACCTACGAGCAGTACTTC.